This T cell receptor beta chain was documented in a study of T cells after yellow fever vaccination. Study background: The fractions with low cell numbers were processed using SMART-Seq v4 Ultra Low Input.

CDR1 is SGHRS, CDR2 YFSETQ, per germline. The CDR3 loop spans 14 amino acids. V gave up 7 bases and J gave up 3 bases, with 17 bases separating them. Study observations and caveats: Re-detected after boosting: most primary clones, more than 95% of CD4 and 88% of CD8. A small share of clonotypes appeared in both CD4 and CD8 compartments.

TCRdb re-derived calls from the 5' RACE reads in MiXCR, one entry per CDR3 protein. The sample includes 200,000 to 250,000 distinct CDR3 sequences, 6.9% of them seen just once. This clonotype was counted only a few times. No antigen is known for it. The sample in question was CD4+ T cells sorted from PBMCs, obtained 15 days after the yellow fever booster vaccination. This receptor was identified in a man aged 30-40 years who received the YFV17D yellow fever vaccine. This rearrangement joins TRBV5-1 to TRBJ2-7; D gene uncertain. The CDR3, as DNA: TGCGCCAGCGCCGAACGCTCTCCTAACTACGAGCAGTACTTC. This codes for CASAERSPNYEQYF.